This TCR beta chain stems from a study of T cells expressing NK-cell markers. Study at large: The eight sequenced donors comprised seven who were HCMV-seropositive and one who was seronegative.

CDR1 SGHVS and CDR2 FQNEAQ come from the germline V gene. The CDR3 length is 14 residues. TCRdb re-called the 5' RACE reads and shows each CDR3 protein once, DNA omitted. This table holds some 460,000 distinct CDR3 sequences. This chain uses TRBV7-8 with TRBJ2-3. This sequence was found in a woman in her forties or fifties in good health. The sequencing sample was made of blood T cells: a sorted CD56 or NKG2C T cell subset, CD4+ or CD8+ T cells, or bulk PBMC T cells (not recorded which). CDR3: CASSYSTSVDTQYF.